One and the same sample provided the 4 T cell receptor beta chains below, sequenced in a study of blood T cells in healthy people across ages. Combining a sample-barcoded 5' primer with a J-beta primer mix, a second PCR ran for about 6 to 11 cycles. TCRdb redid the calling of the 5' RACE reads with MiXCR, one entry per CDR3 protein. This table has about 1.4 million distinct CDR3 sequences, approximately 59% appearing once. The source material was blood. These receptors were obtained from a man younger than 30 in good health.

This clonotype was counted once. The chain couples TRBV27 to TRBJ1-1, with a tentative D call TRBD1 (6 bases). This CDR3 region has 16 residues. V gave up 5 bases and J gave up 5 bases, with 21 bases separating them. The V gene's germline CDR1 is MNHEY and CDR2 SMNVEV (reference sequence). Here the CDR3 reads CASSPLGVRGGTEAFF. The CDR3 DNA follows: TGTGCCAGCAGTCCTCTAGGGGTCAGGGGTGGGACTGAAGCTTTCTTT.

This clonotype was seen only a few times. The V and J genes are TRBV4-2 and TRBJ2-1, with 14 nucleotides matching TRBD2. V lost 2 bases to trimming and J lost 8 bases; unmatched junction nucleotides: 8. Germline V gene data show CDR1 as LGHNA and CDR2 as YNFKEQ. There are 17 residues in the CDR3. The CDR3 region has the DNA TGTGCCAGCAGCCAAAACTCGGGACTAGCGGGAGCCTATGAGCAGTTCTTC. Encoded protein: CASSQNSGLAGAYEQFF.

Comment on this clonotype: The junction does not match germline at one end; this may be a read error. The chain recombines TRBV7-2 with TRBJ2-7, with 9 bases aligning to TRBD1. The CDR3 extends over 15 amino acids. In germline, CDR1 is SGHTA, CDR2 FQGNSA. Here the CDR3 DNA reads TGCGCCAGCAGCTTAGCCCAGACAGGGGGCTACGAGCAGTACTTC. It is translated as CASSLAQTGGYEQYF.

This clonotype was recorded only once. The rearrangement joins TRBV3-1 to TRBJ2-7; 9 bases map to TRBD2. Trimming cost V 1 base and J 3 bases; bases outside gene matches: 13. The germline CDR1 and CDR2 sequences are LGHDT and YNNKEL (reference sequence). The CDR3 consists of 18 residues. CDR3 sequence (DNA): TGTGCCAGCAGCCAAGCCGCGAGGAGGGCTAGCGGGAACTACGAGCAGTACTTC. Encoded protein: CASSQAARRASGNYEQYF.